These 15 T cell receptor beta chains share one sample of origin, sequenced in a study of cytomegalovirus exposure and HLA in healthy donors. The repertoire was sequenced with immunoSEQ multiplex PCR; TCRdb's copy has only in-frame clones and lacks some. The repertoire holds approximately 200,000 clones, with 75% to 95% as singletons. The specimen was PBMCs. All receptors come from a woman between 18 and 29 years old in good health and CMV-seronegative.

This clone was seen just once. The chain combines TRBV6-1 with TRBJ2-1; 8 nucleotides agree with TRBD1. The V gene's germline CDR1 is MNHNS and CDR2 SASEGT. After removal of 4 bases from V and 6 bases from J, the junction contained 17 bases not matched to a gene. The CDR3 loop spans 18 amino acids. CDR3 region: CASSVNPPQTGTGNEQFF. The CDR3 DNA is TGTGCCAGCAGTGTAAACCCCCCCCAAACCGGGACAGGCAATGAGCAGTTCTTC.

The rearrangement links TRBV10-3 to TRBJ1-6, with a possible D match to TRBD1 (6 bases). The V end was cut by 4 bases, the J end by 6 bases, with 13 bases between. This CDR3 region has 15 residues. Germline-derived CDR1 and CDR2 are ENHRY and SYGVKD. CDR3 sequence reads: CAISGPPGANSPLHF. DNA of the CDR3: TGTGCCATCAGTGGACCCCCAGGGGCTAATTCACCCCTCCACTTT.

The chain uses TRBV10-1 and TRBJ2-1; D might be TRBD1 (6 bases). The germline CDR1 and CDR2 sequences are WNHNN and SYGVQD (reference sequence). The CDR3 contains 16 residues. Trimming pared 9 bases from V and 0 bases from J, leaving 18 bases between. The CDR3, as DNA: TGCGCCAGGGCCTCTATACAGGGAAGCTCCTACAATGAGCAGTTCTTC. This sequence encodes CARASIQGSSYNEQFF.

The rearrangement joins TRBV9 to TRBJ1-2, with TRBD1 matching 12 bases. Germline trimming cut 2 bases from V and 8 bases from J; bases unmatched to any gene: 16. This CDR3 is 18 amino acids long. Germline V gene lookup returns CDR1 SGDLS and CDR2 YYNGEE. CDR3 coding DNA: TGTGCCAGCAGCGTCGATCCGGGACAGGGGGCGCTTCTGGTAGGCTACACCTTC. As protein: CASSVDPGQGALLVGYTF.

This chain connects TRBV2 to TRBJ1-1, with TRBD1 matching 7 bases. The germline gives CDR1 SNHLY, CDR2 FYNNEI. CDR3 size: 14 residues. V lost 1 base and J lost 6; bases outside the gene matches: 5. CDR3 sequence: CASSEEGAPAEAFF. In nucleotides, the CDR3 is TGTGCCAGCAGTGAAGAGGGGGCGCCGGCTGAAGCTTTCTTT. Combining the CDR3 with reference TRBV2 and TRBJ1-1 gives the whole variable domain EPEVTQTPSHQVTQMGQEVILRCVPISNHLYFYWYRQILGQKVEFLVSFYNNEISEKSEIFDDQFSVERPDGSNFTLKIRSTKLEDSAMYFCASSEEGAPAEAFFGQGTRLTVV.

The gene calls are TRBV25-1 and TRBJ2-5; TRBD2 agrees at 7 bases. Germline V gives CDR1 MGHDK, CDR2 SYGVNS. The CDR3 is made up of 13 amino acids. The trim removed 6 bases at V and 4 bases at J, leaving 5 bases unmatched. The CDR3: CASRREGLETQYF. The CDR3 coding sequence is TGTGCCAGCAGAAGGGAGGGGTTAGAGACCCAGTACTTC. The full variable domain, rest sourced from reference TRBV25-1 and TRBJ2-5, is EADIYQTPRYLVIGTGKKITLECSQTMGHDKMYWYQQDPGMELHLIHYSYGVNSTEKGDLSSESTVSRIRTEHFPLTLESARPSHTSQYLCASRREGLETQYFGPGTRLLVL.

This clone is a singleton in its sample. V is TRBV27 and J is TRBJ2-4, with TRBD1 as a possible D gene (5 bases). Germline V gene data show CDR1 as MNHEY and CDR2 as SMNVEV (reference sequence). Between the trimmed V and J ends, which lost 5 bases and 3 bases, there was a span of 23 bases. CDR3 length: 18 amino acids. The CDR3 DNA follows: TGTGCCAGCAGTCCAAGGGCAGGGTATTATCAAGACAAAAACATTCAGTACTTC. Its protein is CASSPRAGYYQDKNIQYF.

The chain links TRBV10-3 to TRBJ2-3; 10 bases fit TRBD2. CDR1 and CDR2 (germline): ENHRY, SYGVKD. V was clipped by 2 bases and J by 4 bases; unmatched bases: 6. The CDR3 runs to 16 residues. CDR3 region: CAISEGSSGSSDTQYF. The DNA of the CDR3 is TGTGCCATCAGTGAGGGCTCTAGCGGGAGTTCAGATACGCAGTATTTT.

V gene TRBV28 combines with J gene TRBJ1-2, with a possible D match to TRBD1 (5 bases). Trimming removed 2 bases at V and 7 bases at J, with 20 bases between. The CDR3 is 16 amino acids. Germline V lookup: CDR1 MDHEN, CDR2 SYDVKM. The DNA of the CDR3 is TGTGCCAGCAGTTTACAATCAAAAGGGGCACTTCGTGGCTACACCTTC. Protein: CASSLQSKGALRGYTF.

The V gene is TRBV2, the J gene TRBJ2-3, with 8 bases matching TRBD2. Germline trimming cut 4 bases from V and 3 bases from J; bases unmatched to any gene: 6. The length of the CDR3 is 15 residues. Germline CDR1 is SNHLY and CDR2 is FYNNEI. The CDR3 region has the DNA TGTGCCAGCAGTGCTGAGGGACTAGAGACAGATACGCAGTATTTT. The encoded protein is CASSAEGLETDTQYF.

The chain joins TRBV10-3 to TRBJ2-7; tentatively, D is TRBD1 (6 bases). CDR3 length equals 12 residues. Looked up from germline, CDR1 is ENHRY and CDR2 is SYGVKD. Trimming took off 5 bases at V and 6 bases at J, with 11 bases between the two ends. The CDR3 protein is CAISWDTLEQYF. In DNA, the CDR3 is TGTGCCATCAGTTGGGACACTCTCGAGCAGTACTTC.

This chain links TRBV30 with TRBJ2-3, with D maybe TRBD1 (6 bases). The CDR3 has 13 residues. Trimming pared 3 bases from V and 8 bases from J, leaving 15 bases between. Germline CDR1 is GTSNPN and CDR2 is SVGIG (reference sequence). This CDR3 is CAWSVTGPVTQYF. CDR3 bases: TGTGCCTGGAGCGTTACAGGGCCCGTTACGCAGTATTTT.

Notes on this clone: The germline gene is not matched at one end of the junction; a read error may be the cause. J is TRBJ2-7 and V is TRBV7-2, with 10 bases lining up with TRBD1. From germline, CDR1 is SGHTA and CDR2 FQGNSA. CDR3 length equals 14 residues. The CDR3 coding sequence is TGTGCCAGCAGAGATACCGGGACAGGGGCCTGGAGTCACTTC. Its translation is CASRDTGTGAWSHF.

The J gene is TRBJ1-4, the V gene TRBV7-2, with 8 bases identical to TRBD1. Trimming removed 2 bases from V and 7 bases from J; junction bases left unmatched: 9. This CDR3 has 16 residues. Germline V gene lookup returns CDR1 SGHTA and CDR2 FQGNSA. CDR3 nucleotides: TGTGCCAGCAGCTTAAGAAGGGGTGACAGGGGTGAAAAACTGTTTTTT. It encodes CASSLRRGDRGEKLFF. The variable domain in full, completed from reference TRBV7-2 and TRBJ1-4, reads GAGVSQSPSNKVTEKGKDVELRCDPISGHTALYWYRQSLGQGLEFLIYFQGNSAPDKSGLPSDRFSAERTGGSVSTLTIQRTQQEDSAVYLCASSLRRGDRGEKLFFGSGTQLSVL.

The V and J genes are TRBV28 and TRBJ2-5, with 15 bases matching TRBD2. V dropped 5 bases and J dropped 5; count of bases not matched to a gene: 12. The CDR3 totals 18 residues. The germline V gene encodes CDR1 MDHEN and CDR2 SYDVKM. The CDR3 loop is CASSPRTSGRASLETQYF. As DNA, the CDR3 is TGTGCCAGCAGTCCCAGGACTAGCGGGAGGGCCAGTTTGGAGACCCAGTACTTC.